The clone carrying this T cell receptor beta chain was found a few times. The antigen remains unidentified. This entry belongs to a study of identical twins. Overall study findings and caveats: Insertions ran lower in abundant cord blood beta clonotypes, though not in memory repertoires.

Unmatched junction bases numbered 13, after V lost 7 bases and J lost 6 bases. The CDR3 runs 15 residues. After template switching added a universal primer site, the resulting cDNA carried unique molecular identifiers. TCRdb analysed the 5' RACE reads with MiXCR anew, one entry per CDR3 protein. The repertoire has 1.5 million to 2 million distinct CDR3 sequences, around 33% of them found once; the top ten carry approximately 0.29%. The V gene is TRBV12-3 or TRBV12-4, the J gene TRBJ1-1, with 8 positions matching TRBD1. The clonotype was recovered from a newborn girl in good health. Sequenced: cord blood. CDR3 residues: CASISPRGQEAEAFF. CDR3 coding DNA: TGTGCCAGCATCTCCCCTCGGGGACAGGAGGCTGAAGCTTTCTTT.